One and the same sample provided the 4 T cell receptor beta chains below, sequenced in a study of HIV-infected patients and healthy controls. Whole blood was used without fractionation, so all unsorted peripheral T cells were included. About 500 ng RNA was reverse transcribed with alpha and beta constant-region primers. Alpha and beta chain libraries were made separately by chain-specific third strand synthesis with multiplexing indices. Using its own MiXCR run on the 5' RACE reads, TCRdb lists one record per CDR3 protein. The sample yields about 9,600 distinct CDR3 sequences, around 7% seen once. The sequencing used blood, collected before antiretroviral therapy. Receptors were obtained from an adult with HIV infection.

This chain joins TRBV6-2 or TRBV6-3 and TRBJ2-7, with D possibly matching TRBD2 (7 bases). Germline V lookup: CDR1 MNHEY, CDR2 SVGEGT. This CDR3 has 14 amino acids. Trimming left V 7 bases short and J 2 bases short, with 15 bases between. CDR3 residues: CASKSGTPPYEQYF. The CDR3 DNA reads as TGTGCCAGCAAAAGCGGGACACCTCCCTACGAGCAGTACTTC.

This clonotype was counted only a few times. The rearrangement links TRBV7-2 to TRBJ2-3; D possibly corresponds to TRBD2 (6 bases). Trimming left V 1 base short and J 9 bases short, with 8 bases between. Germline V CDR1 and CDR2: SGHTA, FQGNSA. CDR3 length: 12 residues. The CDR3 DNA is TGTGCCAGCAGCTTAGTGGAGGGGACGCAGTATTTT. Translation gives CASSLVEGTQYF.

This clonotype has more than one count but fewer than ten. Written as DNA, the CDR3 is TGTGCCTGGAGTGACAAGGGACGGGGGTCCTCCGGCAACGAGCAGTACTTC. Its translation: CAWSDKGRGSSGNEQYF. J is TRBJ2-7 and V is TRBV30, with D possibly TRBD2 on 6 matching bases. The germline CDR1 and CDR2 sequences are GTSNPN and SVGIG (reference sequence). This CDR3 has 17 amino acids. Trimming stripped 1 base from V and 5 bases from J, with 24 bases between.

The sample holds many counts of this clonotype. The V gene is TRBV24-1, the J gene TRBJ2-2; no reliable D call. The germline gives CDR1 KGHDR, CDR2 SFDVKD. V was clipped by 3 bases and J by 0 bases, with 1 base between them. This CDR3 contains 13 residues. The CDR3 region is CATSDTNTGELFF. Here the CDR3 DNA reads TGTGCCACCAGTGATACGAACACCGGGGAGCTGTTTTTT.